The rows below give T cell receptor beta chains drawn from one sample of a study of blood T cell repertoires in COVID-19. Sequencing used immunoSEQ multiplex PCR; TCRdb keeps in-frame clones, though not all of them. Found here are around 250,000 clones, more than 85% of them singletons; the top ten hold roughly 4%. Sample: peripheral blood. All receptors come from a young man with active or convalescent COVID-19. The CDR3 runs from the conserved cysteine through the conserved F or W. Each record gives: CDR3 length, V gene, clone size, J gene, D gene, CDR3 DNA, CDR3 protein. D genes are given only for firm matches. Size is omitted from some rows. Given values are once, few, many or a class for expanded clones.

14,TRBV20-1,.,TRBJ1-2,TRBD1,TGCAGTGCTAGTGGGGACAGGGGAAACTATGGCTACACCTTC,CSASGDRGNYGYTF
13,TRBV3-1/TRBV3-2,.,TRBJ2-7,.,TGTGCCAGCTCCAGGGGGGTCTCCTACGAGCAGTACTTC,CASSRGVSYEQYF
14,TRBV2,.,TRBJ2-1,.,TGTGCCAGCAGTGACGGCGGGGTTTACAATGAGCAGTTCTTC,CASSDGGVYNEQFF
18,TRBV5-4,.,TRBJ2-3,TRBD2,TGTGCCAGCAGTCGAAGGGCTAGCGGGGGGGCCACCTCGGGTACGCAGTATTTT,CASSRRASGGATSGTQYF
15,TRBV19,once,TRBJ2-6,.,TGTGCCAGTAGTATTGCGGGGTCTGGGGCCAACGTCCTGACTTTC,CASSIAGSGANVLTF
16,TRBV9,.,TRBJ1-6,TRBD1,TGTGCCAGCAGCGTAGACCCCGGGACAGGGGGCTCACCCCTCCACTTT,CASSVDPGTGGSPLHF
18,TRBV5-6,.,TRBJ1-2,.,TGTGCCAGCAGCTCACCGGTGGCAGGGAGGGAGAGGAACTATGGCTACACCTTC,CASSSPVAGRERNYGYTF
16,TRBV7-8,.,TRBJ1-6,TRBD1,TGTGCCAGCAGCTTTTCCGGGGACAGGAATAATTCACCCCTCCACTTT,CASSFSGDRNNSPLHF
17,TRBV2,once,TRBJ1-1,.,TGTGCCAGCAGTGAATGGATTAGGGCCTCAGAGGGCACTGAAGCTTTCTTT,CASSEWIRASEGTEAFF
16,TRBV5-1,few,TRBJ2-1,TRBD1,TGCGCCAGCAGCCCTCAGGGGGACAGGGGACGGCGTGAGCAGTTCTTC,CASSPQGDRGRREQFF
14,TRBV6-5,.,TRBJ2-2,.,TGTGCCAGCAGTTACGGCACCTACACCGGGGAGCTGTTTTTT,CASSYGTYTGELFF
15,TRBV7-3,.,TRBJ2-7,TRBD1,TGTGCCAGCAGCCCGGGACAGGGCGGCGAGTACGAGCAGTACTTC,CASSPGQGGEYEQYF
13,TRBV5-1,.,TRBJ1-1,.,TGCGCCAGCAGCCCTCGTAGTTACACTGAAGCTTTCTTT,CASSPRSYTEAFF
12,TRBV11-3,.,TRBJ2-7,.,TGTGCCAGCAGCTCCGGGGGTTACGAGCAGTACTTC,CASSSGGYEQYF
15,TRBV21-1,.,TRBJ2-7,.,TGTGCCAGCAGCAAGATGCGGAGAAGGAACTACGAGCAGTACTTC,CASSKMRRRNYEQYF
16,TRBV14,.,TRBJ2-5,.,TGTGCCAGCAGCCACCAACGGGGGATCGGAGAAGAGACCCAGTACTTC,CASSHQRGIGEETQYF
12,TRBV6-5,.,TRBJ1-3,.,TGTGCCAGTCATATGAGTGGAAACACCATATATTTT,CASHMSGNTIYF
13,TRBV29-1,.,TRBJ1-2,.,TGCAGCGTTGAAGACGGGGGGCAACGGGGCTACACCTTC,CSVEDGGQRGYTF
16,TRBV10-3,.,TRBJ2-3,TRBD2,TGTGCCATCAGTGAGTCGGGGAGGGCGGTCACAGATACGCAGTATTTT,CAISESGRAVTDTQYF
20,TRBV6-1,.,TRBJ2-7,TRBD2,TGTGCCAGCAGTGAAGCGCGGAGCCTAGCGGGAGTGGTAATAAGCTACGAGCAGTACTTC,CASSEARSLAGVVISYEQYF
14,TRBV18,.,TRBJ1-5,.,TGTGCCAGCTCACCGAGCCCCGGCAATCAGCCCCAGCATTTT,CASSPSPGNQPQHF
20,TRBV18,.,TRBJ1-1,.,TGTGCCAGCTCCCCGTTGTTGTGGTCCGACTCCGGGGGGACGAACACTGAAGCTTTCTTT,CASSPLLWSDSGGTNTEAFF
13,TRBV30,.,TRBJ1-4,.,TGTGCCTGTATGGCTGCAACTAATGAAAAACTGTTTTTT,CACMAATNEKLFF
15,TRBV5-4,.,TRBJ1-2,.,TGTGCCAGCAGCTTTCCCACAGGGATTAGTAATGGCTACACCTTC,CASSFPTGISNGYTF
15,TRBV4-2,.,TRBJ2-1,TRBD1,TGTGCCAGCAGCCAAGATGGGACAGGGTTCTATGAGCAGTTCTTC,CASSQDGTGFYEQFF
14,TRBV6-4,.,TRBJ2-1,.,TGTGCCAGCACCCCAGTGTGGGGCCACAATGAGCAGTTCTTC,CASTPVWGHNEQFF
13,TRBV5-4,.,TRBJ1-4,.,TGTGCCAGCAGCTCCCTCGGGAATGAAAAACTGTTTTTT,CASSSLGNEKLFF
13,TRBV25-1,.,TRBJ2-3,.,TGTGCCAGCAGTCCGGGGTTCACAGATACGCAGTATTTT,CASSPGFTDTQYF
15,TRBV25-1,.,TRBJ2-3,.,TGTGCCAGCAGTGAATACCGGGGAAACACAGATACGCAGTATTTT,CASSEYRGNTDTQYF
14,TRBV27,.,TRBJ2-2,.,TGTGCCAGCCAGTTTCTTCAGAACACCGGGGAGCTGTTTTTT,CASQFLQNTGELFF
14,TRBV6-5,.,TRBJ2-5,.,TGTGCCAGCACCCCCCGACGAGACGGAGCGACCCAGTACTTC,CASTPRRDGATQYF
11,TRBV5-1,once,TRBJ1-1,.,TGCGCCAGCAGCTTGGACACGGAAGCTTTCTTT,CASSLDTEAFF
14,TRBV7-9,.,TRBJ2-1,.,TGTGCCAGCAGCTTAGTAAGTGGGTCGGGTGAGCAGTTCTTC,CASSLVSGSGEQFF
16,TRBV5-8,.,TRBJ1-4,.,TGTGCCAGCAGCTTGTTTTTCGGGACTACTAATGAAAAACTGTTTTTT,CASSLFFGTTNEKLFF
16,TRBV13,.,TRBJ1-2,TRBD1,TGTGCCAGCAGCCTGGGGGGACAGCGCCAAATGAGCGGCTACACCTTC,CASSLGGQRQMSGYTF